Each of the 26 T cell receptor beta chains below was sequenced from the same sample in a study of T cells in Graves' hyperthyroidism and ophthalmopathy. Researchers took RNA transcripts and amplified the TCR beta CDR3 regions from them. First-round RT-PCR with HTBI primers amplified the TCR CDR3 region. From the multiplex PCR reads, TCRdb called clonotypes with MiXCR, one entry per CDR3 protein. The repertoire holds 300,000 to 450,000 distinct CDR3 sequences, about a fifth seen once, with 40% in the top ten. The sample consisted of blood. Receptors were obtained from a man aged 18 to 35 with Graves' ophthalmopathy.

A few counts support this clonotype. The V and J genes are TRBV11-2 and TRBJ2-5, with D possibly matching TRBD1 (6 bases). Germline assignment: CDR1 SGHAT and CDR2 FQNNGV. The CDR3 is 15 amino acids. With 2 bases removed from V and 7 bases from J, the gap between germline ends came to 17 bases. CDR3 in DNA: TGTGCCAGCAGCTTACTCCGGGCAGGGGAAGGGACCCAGTACTTC. Translating it yields CASSLLRAGEGTQYF.

This chain connects TRBV6-1 to TRBJ2-3; the D gene is possibly TRBD2 (7 bases). This CDR3 has 15 amino acids. Germline V lookup: CDR1 MNHNS, CDR2 SASEGT. Trimming removed 8 bases at V and 0 bases at J, with 15 bases between. The CDR3 loop is CASLEGGVSTDTQYF. CDR3 DNA: TGTGCCAGCCTCGAGGGGGGGGTTAGCACAGATACGCAGTATTTT.

At least ten counts were recorded for this clonotype. This CDR3 reads CASSQGRLYEQYF. CDR3 nucleotide sequence: TGTGCCAGCAGCCAAGGGAGACTCTACGAGCAGTACTTC. The chain employs TRBV3-1 and TRBJ2-7; D is undetermined. Germline-derived CDR1 and CDR2 are LGHDT and YNNKEL (reference sequence). This CDR3 has 13 amino acids. V lost 1 base and J 3 bases, leaving 7 bases between the germline ends.

The table lists this clonotype with many counts. This sequence joins TRBV7-3 and TRBJ2-5; 9 nucleotides align to TRBD2. Germline lookup yields CDR1 SGHTA and CDR2 FQGTGA. The J segment lost 2 bases and the V segment lost 7 bases, leaving 8 bases of the junction unmatched. The CDR3 extends over 15 amino acids. The CDR3 sequence: CASTPSGEQQETQYF. Written as DNA, the CDR3 is TGTGCCAGCACCCCTAGCGGGGAGCAACAAGAGACCCAGTACTTC.

This clonotype was counted only a few times. This chain links TRBV5-6 with TRBJ2-7, with 8 bases that match TRBD1. The ends lost 2 bases at V and 5 bases at J; junction bases unmatched: 6. The CDR3 has 14 residues. CDR1 is SGHDT, CDR2 YYEEEE, per germline. The CDR3 nucleotides read TGTGCCAGCAGCTTAGGCGACAGGGGCCACGAGCAGTACTTC. Encoded protein: CASSLGDRGHEQYF.

This clonotype was seen more than once but under ten times. The chain combines TRBV19 with TRBJ2-3; 8 bases line up with TRBD2. Trimming took 8 bases from V and 5 from J; bases not matched to a gene: 6. The CDR3 extends over 13 amino acids. CDR1 is LNHDA, CDR2 SQIVND, per germline (reference sequence). The CDR3 loop is CASESGGGDTQYF. The CDR3 nucleotides read TGTGCCAGTGAGAGCGGGGGAGGAGATACGCAGTATTTT.

In this sample, this clonotype turned up many times. This rearrangement joins TRBV12-3 or TRBV12-4 to TRBJ1-5; 8 bases map to TRBD1. Trimming removed 6 bases from V and 6 bases from J; junction bases left unmatched: 4. The CDR3 runs to 13 residues. The CDR3 spells CASSGRGPQPQHF. The CDR3 nucleotides read TGTGCCAGCAGCGGCAGGGGGCCTCAGCCCCAGCATTTT.

This chain connects TRBV4-1 to TRBJ1-1; 7 bases are shared with TRBD1. V lost 4 bases, J lost 4 bases, and 6 bases stayed unmatched. This CDR3 spans 14 amino acids. Looked up from germline, CDR1 is MGHRA and CDR2 is YSYEKL. CDR3 in DNA: TGCGCCAGCAGCCGGGGACAGCCGAGCACTGAAGCTTTCTTT. It is translated as CASSRGQPSTEAFF.

There are a few counts of this clonotype. The chain carries TRBV19 and TRBJ2-7, with D possibly being TRBD2 (5 bases). Trimming cost V 10 bases and J 4 bases, with 23 bases left between them. Germline CDR1 is LNHDA and CDR2 is SQIVND (reference sequence). The length of the CDR3 is 15 residues. The DNA of the CDR3 is TGTGCCACTAAAGTCCCCTCCCGGGGTGGATACGAGCAGTACTTC. Amino acid sequence: CATKVPSRGGYEQYF. Looking up the rest from reference TRBV19 and TRBJ2-7 gives the full variable domain: DGGITQSPKYLFRKEGQNVTLSCEQNLNHDAMYWYRQDPGQGLRLIYYSQIVNDFQKGDIAEGYSVSREKKESFPLTVTSAQKNPTAFYLCATKVPSRGGYEQYFGPGTRLTVT.

This clonotype was recorded at least ten times. The chain is built from TRBV9 and TRBJ2-7, with D uncertain. This CDR3 spans 13 amino acids. V lost 0 bases to trimming and J lost 5 bases, with 9 bases between them. The germline gives CDR1 SGDLS, CDR2 YYNGEE. The chain's CDR3 is CASSVGGGDEQYF. The CDR3 DNA reads as TGTGCCAGCAGCGTAGGGGGTGGAGACGAGCAGTACTTC.

In this sample, this clonotype turned up a few times. The chain links TRBV5-6 to TRBJ2-1, with 12 positions matching TRBD2. This CDR3 is built from 16 residues. The germline gives CDR1 SGHDT, CDR2 YYEEEE. Germline trimming cut 5 bases from V and 4 bases from J; bases unmatched to any gene: 7. CDR3 nucleotides: TGTGCCAGCAGTTATACTAGCGGGGGGTTTTACAATGAGCAGTTCTTC. It yields the protein CASSYTSGGFYNEQFF. The whole variable domain, filled in from reference TRBV5-6 and TRBJ2-1, reads DAGVTQSPTHLIKTRGQQVTLRCSPKSGHDTVSWYQQALGQGPQFIFQYYEEEERQRGNFPDRFSGHQFPNYSSELNVNALLLGDSALYLCASSYTSGGFYNEQFFGPGTRLTVL.

The table lists this clonotype with a few counts. The J gene is TRBJ1-4, the V gene TRBV27; D may be TRBD1 (5 bases). The CDR3 sequence is 15 residues long. CDR1 is MNHEY and CDR2 is SMNVEV in the germline V gene (reference sequence). V lost 6 bases and J lost 5, with 16 bases in between. This chain's CDR3 is CASSHWDGGNEKLFF. The CDR3 DNA reads as TGTGCCAGCAGCCACTGGGACGGAGGGAATGAAAAACTGTTTTTT. The full variable domain, rest sourced from reference TRBV27 and TRBJ1-4, is EAQVTQNPRYLITVTGKKLTVTCSQNMNHEYMSWYRQDPGLGLRQIYYSMNVEVTDKGDVPEGYKVSRKEKRNFPLILESPSPNQTSLYFCASSHWDGGNEKLFFGSGTQLSVL.

This clonotype was seen only a few times. V is TRBV19 and J is TRBJ2-1, with D tentatively TRBD2 (5 bases). CDR1 is LNHDA and CDR2 is SQIVND in the germline V gene (reference sequence). There are 14 residues in the CDR3. The V and J ends lost 0 bases and 4 bases respectively, with 7 bases between them. The DNA of the CDR3 is TGTGCCAGTAGTATAGACCCGGGATACAATGAGCAGTTCTTC. It yields the protein CASSIDPGYNEQFF.

This clonotype appeared many times. The J gene is TRBJ2-1, the V gene TRBV7-3, with 8 nucleotides matching TRBD1. CDR3 length: 15 amino acids. Germline lookup yields CDR1 SGHTA and CDR2 FQGTGA. The J segment lost 6 bases and the V segment lost 5 bases, leaving 9 bases of the junction unmatched. The CDR3 nucleotides are TGTGCCAGCAGCCTCGGACAGGGAATTTTCAATGAGCAGTTCTTC. It is translated as CASSLGQGIFNEQFF.

At least ten counts were recorded for this clonotype. The V and J genes are TRBV5-1 and TRBJ2-7, with TRBD1 matching 8 bases. This CDR3 spans 15 amino acids. CDR1 and CDR2 (germline): SGHRS, YFSETQ. The V gene end was trimmed by 0 bases and the J gene end by 4 bases; junction bases not matched to a gene: 6. The CDR3 loop is CASSLVPTGEYEQYF. The CDR3 coding sequence is TGCGCCAGCAGCTTGGTACCGACAGGGGAATACGAGCAGTACTTC. The full variable domain, its missing parts supplied by reference TRBV5-1 and TRBJ2-7, is KAGVTQTPRYLIKTRGQQVTLSCSPISGHRSVSWYQQTPGQGLQFLFEYFSETQRNKGNFPGRFSGRQFSNSRSEMNVSTLELGDSALYLCASSLVPTGEYEQYFGPGTRLTVT.

This clonotype has a handful of counts. The rearrangement joins TRBV12-3 or TRBV12-4 to TRBJ2-2, with D uncertain. CDR3 length: 14 amino acids. Trimming took off 4 bases at V and 4 bases at J, with 10 bases between the two ends. The CDR3, as DNA: TGTGCCAGCAGTTCGGTGACACCCACCGGGGAGCTGTTTTTT. Encoded protein: CASSSVTPTGELFF.

V is TRBV20-1 and J is TRBJ1-2; D is unclear. This CDR3 spans 15 amino acids. Germline CDR1 DFQATT, CDR2 SNEGSKA (reference sequence). V lost 6 bases to trimming and J lost 4 bases, with 21 bases between them. Here the CDR3 DNA reads TGCAGTGCGAACCGAAATGGGGAAGGGATCTATGGCTACACCTTC. Amino acid sequence: CSANRNGEGIYGYTF.

DNA of the CDR3: TGCTCCCCGGGGAAGTCCGGGTTCTCGAACTATGGCTACACCTTC. Its protein is CSPGKSGFSNYGYTF. This chain joins TRBV20-1 and TRBJ1-2; D remains ambiguous. CDR1 is DFQATT, CDR2 SNEGSKA, per germline (reference sequence). The CDR3 is 15 residues long.

The rearrangement uses TRBV5-1 and TRBJ1-1; D unclear. Germline V gives CDR1 SGHRS, CDR2 YFSETQ. This CDR3 region has 13 residues. V shed 1 base and J shed 5 bases, with 9 bases lying between them. CDR3 sequence (DNA): TGCGCCAGCAGCTTGCAGGAGCGGACTGAAGCTTTCTTT. Translation: CASSLQERTEAFF.

This clonotype was seen a handful of times. V and J are TRBV12-3 or TRBV12-4 and TRBJ1-6, with D maybe TRBD1 (5 bases). The germline V and J ends were trimmed by 8 bases and 3 bases, with 23 bases remaining between them. The CDR3 covers 18 residues. The CDR3 DNA sequence: TGTGCCAGCTCTTTCCGGGGCGATCGGCCCAACTATAATTCACCCCTCCACTTT. It is translated as CASSFRGDRPNYNSPLHF.

This rearrangement joins TRBV2 to TRBJ2-7, with 9 bases lining up with TRBD1. The germline CDR1 and CDR2 sequences are SNHLY and FYNNEI. The CDR3 totals 14 residues. Trimming took 7 bases from V and 4 from J; bases not matched to a gene: 8. This chain's CDR3 is CASTIGGQGYEQYF. The CDR3 nucleotides read TGTGCCAGCACAATTGGGGGACAGGGTTACGAGCAGTACTTC.

CDR3 residues: CASSYTSGSFVEQFF. Here the CDR3 DNA reads TGTGCCAGCAGCTATACTAGCGGGAGTTTTGTTGAGCAGTTCTTC. This chain joins TRBV7-6 and TRBJ2-1; 11 bases map to TRBD2. V gave up 4 bases and J gave up 9 bases; unmatched junction bases: 8. This CDR3 comprises 15 residues. In germline, CDR1 is SGHVS, CDR2 FNYEAQ. Full variable domain (outside the CDR3, taken from reference TRBV7-6 and TRBJ2-1): GAGVSQSPRYKVTKRGQDVALRCDPISGHVSLYWYRQALGQGPEFLTYFNYEAQQDKSGLPNDRFSAERPEGSISTLTIQRTEQRDSAMYRCASSYTSGSFVEQFFGPGTRLTVL.

The chain links TRBV20-1 to TRBJ2-1, with TRBD1 identical over 7 bases. The CDR3 runs 18 residues. The V gene's germline CDR1 is DFQATT and CDR2 SNEGSKA (reference sequence). V dropped 3 bases and J dropped 1; count of bases not matched to a gene: 15. The CDR3 spells CSASGWGRGIGSYNEQFF. Written as DNA, the CDR3 is TGCAGTGCTAGTGGTTGGGGCAGGGGGATTGGGTCCTACAATGAGCAGTTCTTC.

This clonotype was recorded many times. The rearrangement links TRBV12-3 or TRBV12-4 to TRBJ2-3, with no clear D. Trimming cost V 5 bases and J 2 bases, with 20 bases left between them. This CDR3 is built from 17 residues. In nucleotides, the CDR3 is TGTGCCAGCAGTCTCTTTTGGCCTACCCACCTCACAGATACGCAGTATTTT. It codes for CASSLFWPTHLTDTQYF.

This clonotype has at least ten counts. The chain has TRBV2 and TRBJ1-2; the D gene is possibly TRBD1 (5 bases). Trimming cost V 10 bases and J 6 bases, with 15 bases left between them. Per the germline V gene, CDR1 is SNHLY and CDR2 is FYNNEI. This CDR3 is built from 12 residues. CDR3 coding DNA: TGTGCCACAATGACGGGGCCCGATGGCTACACCTTC. This codes for CATMTGPDGYTF.

This rearrangement joins TRBV6-2 or TRBV6-3 to TRBJ2-2; D may be TRBD1 (6 bases). The germline gives CDR1 MNHEY, CDR2 SVGEGT. The CDR3 is 14 residues long. The CDR3 coding sequence is TGTACCATCATGGGACACGGTGGAACCGGGGAGCTGTTTTTT. Residues: CTIMGHGGTGELFF.